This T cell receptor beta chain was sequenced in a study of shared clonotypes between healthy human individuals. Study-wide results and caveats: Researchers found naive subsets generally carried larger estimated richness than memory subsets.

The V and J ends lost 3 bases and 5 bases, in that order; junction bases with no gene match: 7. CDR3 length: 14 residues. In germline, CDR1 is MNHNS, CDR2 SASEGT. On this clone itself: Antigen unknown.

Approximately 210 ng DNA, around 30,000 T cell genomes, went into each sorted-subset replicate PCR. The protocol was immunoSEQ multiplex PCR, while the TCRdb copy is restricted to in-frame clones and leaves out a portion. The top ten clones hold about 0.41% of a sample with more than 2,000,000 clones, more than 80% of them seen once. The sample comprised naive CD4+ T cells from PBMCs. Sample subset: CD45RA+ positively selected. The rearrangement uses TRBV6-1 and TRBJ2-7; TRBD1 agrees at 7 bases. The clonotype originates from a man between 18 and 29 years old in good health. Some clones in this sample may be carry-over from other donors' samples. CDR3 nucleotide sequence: TGTGCCAGCAGTGAGCGTGGACAGGTCGACGAGCAGTACTTC. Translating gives CASSERGQVDEQYF.